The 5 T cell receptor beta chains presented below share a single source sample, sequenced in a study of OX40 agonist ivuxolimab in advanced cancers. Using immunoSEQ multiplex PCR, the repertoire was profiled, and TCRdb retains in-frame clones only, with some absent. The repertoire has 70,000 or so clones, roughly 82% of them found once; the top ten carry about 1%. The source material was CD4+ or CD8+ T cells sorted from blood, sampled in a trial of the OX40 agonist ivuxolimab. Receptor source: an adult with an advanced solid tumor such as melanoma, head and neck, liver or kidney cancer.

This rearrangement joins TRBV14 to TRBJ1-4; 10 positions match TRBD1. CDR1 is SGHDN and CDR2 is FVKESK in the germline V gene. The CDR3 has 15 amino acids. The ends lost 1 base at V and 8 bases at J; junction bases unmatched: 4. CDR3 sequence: CASSQAGTGEEKLFF. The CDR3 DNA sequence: TGTGCCAGCAGCCAAGCCGGGACAGGGGAAGAAAAACTGTTTTTT.

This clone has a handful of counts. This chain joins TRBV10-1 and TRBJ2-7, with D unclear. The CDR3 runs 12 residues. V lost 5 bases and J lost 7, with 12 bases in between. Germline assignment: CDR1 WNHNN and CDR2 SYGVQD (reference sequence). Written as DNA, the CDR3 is TGCGCCAGCAGTCCGGACCTGGCTGAGCAGTACTTC. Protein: CASSPDLAEQYF.

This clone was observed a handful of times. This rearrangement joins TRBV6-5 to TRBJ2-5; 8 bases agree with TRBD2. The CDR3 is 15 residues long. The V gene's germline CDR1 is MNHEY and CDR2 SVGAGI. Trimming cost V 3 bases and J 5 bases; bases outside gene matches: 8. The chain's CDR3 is CASSYGSGGLETQYF. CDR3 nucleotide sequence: TGTGCCAGCAGTTATGGGTCGGGGGGGCTCGAGACCCAGTACTTC.

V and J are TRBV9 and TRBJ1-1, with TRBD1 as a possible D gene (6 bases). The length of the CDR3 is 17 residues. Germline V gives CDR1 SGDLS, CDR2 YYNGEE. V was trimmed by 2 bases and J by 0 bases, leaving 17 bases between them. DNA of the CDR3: TGTGCCAGCAGCGTCCGAGAGGGGGATTCCATGAACACTGAAGCTTTCTTT. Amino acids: CASSVREGDSMNTEAFF. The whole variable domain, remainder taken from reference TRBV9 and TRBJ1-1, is DSGVTQTPKHLITATGQRVTLRCSPRSGDLSVYWYQQSLDQGLQFLIQYYNGEERAKGNILERFSAQQFPDLHSELNLSSLELGDSALYFCASSVREGDSMNTEAFFGQGTRLTVV.

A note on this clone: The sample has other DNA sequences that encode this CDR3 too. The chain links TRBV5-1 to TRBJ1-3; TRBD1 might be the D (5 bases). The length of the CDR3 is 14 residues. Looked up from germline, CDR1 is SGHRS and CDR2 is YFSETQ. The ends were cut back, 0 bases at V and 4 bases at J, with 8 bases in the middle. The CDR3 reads CASSLAGSGNTIYF. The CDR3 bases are TGCGCCAGCAGCTTGGCAGGGTCCGGAAACACCATATATTTT.